The T cell receptor (beta chain) under discussion was sequenced for a study of T cell clonality in common variable immunodeficiency. Blood samples were heparinized, 5 to 8 ml per donor. Here immunoSEQ multiplex PCR was the method, and the copy in TCRdb shows in-frame clones only, minus some. This sample comprises tens of thousands of clones, none seen once only. The CDR3 is 17 amino acids. The trim removed 2 bases at V and 6 bases at J, leaving 10 bases unmatched. Germline V lookup: CDR1 LGHNT, CDR2 FRNRAP. This clone was recorded at least ten times. The read terminates 3 residues before the CDR3 end, so the remaining end is supplied by the germline J gene.

The TCR originated in a person between 18 and 70 years old in good health. Sample: peripheral blood mononuclear cells. The rearrangement joins TRBV12-5 to TRBJ1-4; 9 bases are a match to TRBD1. The CDR3 sequence: CASGLKRTGGADEKLFF. The sequenced CDR3 bases are TGTGCTAGTGGTTTGAAGCGAACAGGGGGCGCGGATGAAAAA.